This entry features one T cell receptor (beta chain) sequence. Combining a sample-barcoded 5' primer with a J-beta primer mix, a second PCR ran for about 7 to 11 cycles. All cDNA molecules were each tagged by a template-switch adaptor with 12 random nucleotides. Using its own MiXCR run on the 5' RACE reads, TCRdb lists one record per CDR3 protein. The table records around 1,500,000 distinct CDR3 sequences, approximately 30% of them present only once. Per sample, extraction of total RNA gave at least 5.5 micrograms in every case. The entry originates in a study of blood T cells in healthy people across ages. There are 18 residues in the CDR3. V was clipped by 7 bases and J by 2 bases, with 26 bases between them. Germline values: CDR1 SGHAT, CDR2 FQNNGV.

Material: blood. The receptor was isolated from a woman aged 25-40 years in good health. This chain connects TRBV11-2 to TRBJ1-1; TRBD1 is a possible D gene (5 bases). CDR3 sequence reads: CASTPTPGATITNTEAFF. CDR3 DNA sequence: TGTGCCAGCACCCCGACCCCCGGGGCCACGATTACAAACACTGAAGCTTTCTTT.